This T cell receptor beta chain was sequenced in a study of blood T cell repertoires in COVID-19. Study details: Specimens from acute and convalescent COVID-19 originated in the United States, Italy and Spain. Sources were T cells, B-cell-depleted T cells, or PBMCs; the material itself was cDNA or gDNA.

V was clipped by 6 bases and J by 0 bases, with 9 bases between them. The CDR3 length is 15 residues. Germline CDR1 MDHEN, CDR2 SYDVKM. Original handling: Cell counts per sample came from amplifying reference gene primers. Assay used: immunoSEQ multiplex PCR; TCRdb lists only in-frame clones, some missing. V and J calls and clone size follow that table, whereas D and trimming were derived from the DNA. Seen here are under 300,000 clones, roughly 80% observed once, and the top ten hold 4%. The receptor was isolated from a woman in her 40s with active or convalescent COVID-19. Sequencing was performed on peripheral blood. The rearrangement uses TRBV28 and TRBJ1-6, with unresolved D. Here the CDR3 DNA reads TGTGCCAGCAGGGGAGAAAGCTCCTATAATTCACCCCTCCACTTT. Protein sequence: CASRGESSYNSPLHF.